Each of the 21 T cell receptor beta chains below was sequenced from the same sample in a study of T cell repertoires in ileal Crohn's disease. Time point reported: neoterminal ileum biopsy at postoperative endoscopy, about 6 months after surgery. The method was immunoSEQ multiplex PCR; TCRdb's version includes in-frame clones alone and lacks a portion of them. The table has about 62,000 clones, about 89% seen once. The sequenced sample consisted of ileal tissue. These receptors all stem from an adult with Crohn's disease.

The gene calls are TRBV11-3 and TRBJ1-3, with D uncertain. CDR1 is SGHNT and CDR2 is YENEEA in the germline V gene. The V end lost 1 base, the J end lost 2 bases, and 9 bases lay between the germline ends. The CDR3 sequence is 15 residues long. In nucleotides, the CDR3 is TGTGCCAGCAGCTTAGGCGGGTCCCCTGGAAACACCATATATTTT. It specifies CASSLGGSPGNTIYF. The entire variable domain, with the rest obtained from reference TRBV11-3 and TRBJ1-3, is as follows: EAGVVQSPRYKIIEKKQPVAFWCNPISGHNTLYWYLQNLGQGPELLIRYENEEAVDDSQLPKDRFSAERLKGVDSTLKIQPAELGDSAVYLCASSLGGSPGNTIYFGEGSWLTVV.

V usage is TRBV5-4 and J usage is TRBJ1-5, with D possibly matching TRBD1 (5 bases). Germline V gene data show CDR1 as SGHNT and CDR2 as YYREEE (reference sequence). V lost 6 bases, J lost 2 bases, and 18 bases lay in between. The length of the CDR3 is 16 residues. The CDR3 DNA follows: TGTGCCAGCATCCCCTTAGCAGGGCCCCGCAATCAGCCCCAGCATTTT. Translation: CASIPLAGPRNQPQHF.

CDR3 sequence reads: CASSRTGSETQYF. The CDR3 DNA reads as TGTGCCAGCAGCAGAACAGGGTCGGAGACCCAGTACTTC. This chain connects TRBV7-2 to TRBJ2-5, with a tentative D call TRBD1 (6 bases). With 5 bases removed from V and 5 bases from J, the gap between germline ends came to 12 bases. Germline loops: CDR1 SGHTA, CDR2 FQGNSA. The CDR3 totals 13 residues.

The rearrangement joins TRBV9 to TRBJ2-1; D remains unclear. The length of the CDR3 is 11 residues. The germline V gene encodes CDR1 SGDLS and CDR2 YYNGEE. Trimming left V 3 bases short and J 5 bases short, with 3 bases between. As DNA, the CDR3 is TGTGCCAGCAGCGGTAACAATGAGCAGTTCTTC. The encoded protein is CASSGNNEQFF.

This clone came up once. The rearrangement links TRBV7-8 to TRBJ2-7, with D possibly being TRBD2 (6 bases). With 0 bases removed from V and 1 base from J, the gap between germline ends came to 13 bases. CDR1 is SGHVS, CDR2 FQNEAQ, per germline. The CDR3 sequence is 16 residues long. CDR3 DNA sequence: TGTGCCAGCAGCTTAGCCAGGACTATCGCTTCCTACGAGCAGTACTTC. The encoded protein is CASSLARTIASYEQYF.

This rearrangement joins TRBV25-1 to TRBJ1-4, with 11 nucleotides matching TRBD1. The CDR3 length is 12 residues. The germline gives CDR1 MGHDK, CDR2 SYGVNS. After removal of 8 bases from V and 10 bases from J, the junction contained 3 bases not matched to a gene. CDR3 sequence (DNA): TGTGCCAGCCGGACAGGGGGCGGAAAACTGTTTTTT. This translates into CASRTGGGKLFF.

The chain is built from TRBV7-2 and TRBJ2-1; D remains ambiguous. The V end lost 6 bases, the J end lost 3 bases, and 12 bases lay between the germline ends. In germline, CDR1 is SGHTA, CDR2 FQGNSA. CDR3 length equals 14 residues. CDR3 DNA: TGTGCCAGCAGTACGATCCACAGCTACAATGAGCAGTTCTTC. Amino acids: CASSTIHSYNEQFF. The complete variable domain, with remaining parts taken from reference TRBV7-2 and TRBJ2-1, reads GAGVSQSPSNKVTEKGKDVELRCDPISGHTALYWYRQSLGQGLEFLIYFQGNSAPDKSGLPSDRFSAERTGGSVSTLTIQRTQQEDSAVYLCASSTIHSYNEQFFGPGTRLTVL.

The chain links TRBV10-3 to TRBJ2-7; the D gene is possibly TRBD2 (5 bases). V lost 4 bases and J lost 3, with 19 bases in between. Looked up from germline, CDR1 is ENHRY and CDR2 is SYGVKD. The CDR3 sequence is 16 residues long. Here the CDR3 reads CAISGLWAGRLYEQYF. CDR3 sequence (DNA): TGTGCCATCAGTGGGCTTTGGGCGGGCCGCCTCTACGAGCAGTACTTC.

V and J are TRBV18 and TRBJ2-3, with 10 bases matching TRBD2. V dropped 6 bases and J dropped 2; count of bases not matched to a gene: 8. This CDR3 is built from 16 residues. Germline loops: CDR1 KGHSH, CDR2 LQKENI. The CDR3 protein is CASSALSGGNTDTQYF. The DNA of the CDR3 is TGTGCCAGCTCGGCCCTTAGCGGGGGGAACACAGATACGCAGTATTTT.

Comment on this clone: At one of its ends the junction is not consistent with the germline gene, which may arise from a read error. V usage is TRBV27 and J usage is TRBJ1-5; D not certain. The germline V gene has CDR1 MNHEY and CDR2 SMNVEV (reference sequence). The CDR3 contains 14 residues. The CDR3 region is CASGLGVRGQPQHF. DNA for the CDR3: TGTGCCAGCGGTTTAGGAGTCCGCGGTCAGCCCCAGCATTTT.

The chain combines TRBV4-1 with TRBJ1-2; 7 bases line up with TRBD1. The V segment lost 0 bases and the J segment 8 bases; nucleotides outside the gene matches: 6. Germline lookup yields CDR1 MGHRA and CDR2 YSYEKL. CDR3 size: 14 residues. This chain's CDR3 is CASSQDPQGFGYTF. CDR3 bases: TGCGCCAGCAGCCAAGATCCACAGGGGTTCGGCTACACCTTC.

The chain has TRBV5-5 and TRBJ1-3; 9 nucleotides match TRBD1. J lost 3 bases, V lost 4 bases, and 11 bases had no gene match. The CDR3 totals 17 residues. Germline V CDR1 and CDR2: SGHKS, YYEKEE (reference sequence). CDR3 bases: TGTGCCAGCAGCACAGGGACAGGGCCTTCTATTGGAAACACCATATATTTT. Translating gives CASSTGTGPSIGNTIYF.

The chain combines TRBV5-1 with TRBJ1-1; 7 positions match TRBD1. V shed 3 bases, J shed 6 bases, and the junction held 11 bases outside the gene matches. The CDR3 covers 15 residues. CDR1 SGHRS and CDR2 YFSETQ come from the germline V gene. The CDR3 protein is CASSSSPRGLAEAFF. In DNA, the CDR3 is TGCGCCAGCAGCTCTAGCCCAAGGGGGCTGGCTGAAGCTTTCTTT.

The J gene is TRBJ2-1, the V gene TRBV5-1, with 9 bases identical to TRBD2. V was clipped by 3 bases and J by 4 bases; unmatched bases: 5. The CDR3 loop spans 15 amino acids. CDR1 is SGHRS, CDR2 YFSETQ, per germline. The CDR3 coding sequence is TGCGCCAGCAGCTCCTCTAGCGGGAAATACAATGAGCAGTTCTTC. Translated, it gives CASSSSSGKYNEQFF.

CDR3 in DNA: TGCAGCGGGCTACCACAGTCTTCAGATACGCAGTATTTT. The encoded protein is CSGLPQSSDTQYF. The rearrangement links TRBV29-1 to TRBJ2-3; D ambiguous. CDR1 SQVTM and CDR2 ANQGSEA come from the germline V gene. The CDR3 length is 13 residues. Trimming took off 7 bases at V and 4 bases at J, with 15 bases between the two ends.

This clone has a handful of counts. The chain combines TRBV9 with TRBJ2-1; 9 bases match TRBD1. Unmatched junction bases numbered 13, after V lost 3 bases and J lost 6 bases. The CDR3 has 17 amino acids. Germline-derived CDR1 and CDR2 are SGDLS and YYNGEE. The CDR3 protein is CASSAPAQDRGSNEQFF. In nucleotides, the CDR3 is TGTGCCAGCAGCGCCCCCGCCCAGGACAGGGGCTCCAATGAGCAGTTCTTC.

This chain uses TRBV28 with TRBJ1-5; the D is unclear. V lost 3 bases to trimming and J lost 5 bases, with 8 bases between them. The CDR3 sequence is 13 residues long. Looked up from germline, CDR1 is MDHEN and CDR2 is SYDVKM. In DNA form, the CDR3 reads TGTGCCAGCAGTTTGAGGGTCCATCAGCCCCAGCATTTT. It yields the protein CASSLRVHQPQHF.

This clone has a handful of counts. The CDR3 DNA reads TGTGCCAGTAAAGGGGTCAGGGGCAGTGACAATGAGCAGTTCTTC. Its protein product is CASKGVRGSDNEQFF. The chain is built from TRBV19 and TRBJ2-1; tentative D call: TRBD1 (6 bases). This CDR3 contains 15 residues. Per the germline V gene, CDR1 is LNHDA and CDR2 is SQIVND (reference sequence). The V gene lost 7 bases and the J gene lost 5 bases, with 18 bases spanning the gap. Filled out from reference TRBV19 and TRBJ2-1, the complete variable domain reads DGGITQSPKYLFRKEGQNVTLSCEQNLNHDAMYWYRQDPGQGLRLIYYSQIVNDFQKGDIAEGYSVSREKKESFPLTVTSAQKNPTAFYLCASKGVRGSDNEQFFGPGTRLTVL.

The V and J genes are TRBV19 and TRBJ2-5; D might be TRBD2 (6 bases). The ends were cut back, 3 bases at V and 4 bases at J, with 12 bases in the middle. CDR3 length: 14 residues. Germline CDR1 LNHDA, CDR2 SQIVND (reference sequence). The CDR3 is CASSIEEGSETQYF. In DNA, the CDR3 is TGTGCCAGTAGTATCGAGGAGGGCTCAGAGACCCAGTACTTC.

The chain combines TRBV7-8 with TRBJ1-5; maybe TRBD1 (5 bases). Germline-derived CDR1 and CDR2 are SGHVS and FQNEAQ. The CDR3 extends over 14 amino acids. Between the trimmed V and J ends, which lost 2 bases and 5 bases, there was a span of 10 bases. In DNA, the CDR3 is TGTGCCAGCAGCTTAACTGGGGGGTATCAGCCCCAGCATTTT. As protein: CASSLTGGYQPQHF.

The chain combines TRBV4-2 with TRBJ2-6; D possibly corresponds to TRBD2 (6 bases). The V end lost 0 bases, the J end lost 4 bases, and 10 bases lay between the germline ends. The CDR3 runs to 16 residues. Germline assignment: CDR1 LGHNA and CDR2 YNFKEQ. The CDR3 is CASSQDGSSGANVLTF. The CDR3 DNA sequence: TGTGCCAGCAGCCAAGACGGGAGCTCCGGGGCCAACGTCCTGACTTTC.